A single sample is the source of the 18 T cell receptor beta chains below, sequenced in a study of blood T cell repertoires in COVID-19 (TCRdb year 2020). The method was the immunoSEQ multiplex PCR assay. The table comes from immuneACCESS by way of TCRdb, which keeps in-frame sequences with V and J called. Part of the clones is missing from these tables; in studies checked, under half for an unresolved V gene and the rest for unknown reasons. The sample table records around 240,000 clones; about 85% of these occur just once. The ten largest clones represent about 1% of the sample. Sequenced material: peripheral blood. The receptors were sampled from a man aged 35 to 55 with acute or convalescent COVID-19.

The rearrangement joins TRBV5-8 to TRBJ1-5, with 7 positions matching TRBD1. This CDR3 is 15 amino acids long. J gave up 0 bases and V 4 bases, and 4 bases lay outside the gene matches. Germline V gene sequence: CDR1 SGHTS, CDR2 YDEGEE. CDR3 loop: CASSPGTDSNQPQHF. The DNA of the CDR3 is TGTGCCAGCAGCCCGGGGACAGATAGCAATCAGCCCCAGCATTTT. Drawing the rest from reference TRBV5-8 and TRBJ1-5, the complete variable domain is EAGVTQSPTHLIKTRGQQATLRCSPISGHTSVYWYQQALGLGLQFLLWYDEGEERNRGNFPPRFSGRQFPNYSSELNVNALELEDSALYLCASSPGTDSNQPQHFGDGTRLSIL.

This chain connects TRBV28 to TRBJ2-2; TRBD2 might be the D (5 bases). Between the trimmed V and J ends, which lost 7 bases and 1 base, there was a span of 7 bases. Germline V gene lookup returns CDR1 MDHEN and CDR2 SYDVKM. There are 13 residues in the CDR3. CDR3: CASIEGNTGELFF. DNA of the CDR3: TGTGCCAGCATCGAGGGGAACACCGGGGAGCTGTTTTTT.

CDR3 region: CAISPGGGTEAFF. The CDR3 DNA is TGTGCCATCAGCCCAGGGGGCGGCACTGAAGCTTTCTTT. J is TRBJ1-1 and V is TRBV10-3, with 8 bases lining up with TRBD1. This CDR3 spans 13 amino acids. The J segment lost 4 bases and the V segment lost 6 bases, leaving 4 bases of the junction unmatched. The germline CDR1 and CDR2 sequences are ENHRY and SYGVKD.

CDR3 sequence (DNA): TGTGCCAGCAGTGTGAGGGAACGGGCGCCCCAGCATTTT. Amino acids: CASSVRERAPQHF. The chain links TRBV2 to TRBJ1-5; D gene unclear. Deletions cut 4 bases from V and 9 bases from J, with 13 bases between. This CDR3 region has 13 residues. Germline V CDR1 and CDR2: SNHLY, FYNNEI.

J is TRBJ2-2 and V is TRBV6-5; D might be TRBD1 (6 bases). The germline V gene has CDR1 MNHEY and CDR2 SVGAGI. V shed 4 bases and J shed 1 base, with 13 bases lying between them. The CDR3 totals 16 residues. The CDR3: CASSSGQLLNTGELFF. Written as DNA, the CDR3 is TGTGCCAGCAGTTCTGGACAGCTTTTGAACACCGGGGAGCTGTTTTTT.

CDR3 residues: CAWSELFEQFF. The CDR3 nucleotides are TGTGCCTGGAGTGAACTTTTCGAGCAGTTCTTC. The chain recombines TRBV30 with TRBJ2-1; no clear D gene. Trimming stripped 1 base from V and 10 bases from J, with 8 bases between. CDR3 length: 11 amino acids. Germline CDR1 and CDR2: GTSNPN and SVGIG (reference sequence).

This chain links TRBV20-1 with TRBJ1-4; D gene ambiguous. Trimming pared 4 bases from V and 5 bases from J, leaving 5 bases between. The CDR3 covers 11 residues. Germline-derived CDR1 and CDR2 are DFQATT and SNEGSKA (reference sequence). The CDR3 region is CSANRNEKLFF. For the CDR3, the DNA is TGCAGTGCTAACAGAAATGAAAAACTGTTTTTT.

This rearrangement joins TRBV23-1 to TRBJ2-2, with 8 bases matching TRBD1. TRBV23-1 is annotated as an ORF whose role is uncertain. V trimming: 3 bases; J trimming: 5 bases; junction bases outside the gene matches: 11. The length of the CDR3 is 17 residues. CDR3 nucleotides: TGCGCCAGCAGTCACCAGAGACAGGGGTTGGGGACCGGGGAGCTGTTTTTT. Translated: CASSHQRQGLGTGELFF.

V usage is TRBV6-1 and J usage is TRBJ1-5, with D possibly being TRBD1 (5 bases). V dropped 3 bases and J dropped 5 bases, with 14 bases sitting between them. There are 15 residues in the CDR3. Germline V gene data show CDR1 as MNHNS and CDR2 as SASEGT. The CDR3 bases are TGTGCCAGCAGTGAGGGGCAGCCAGACTATCAGCCCCAGCATTTT. It specifies CASSEGQPDYQPQHF.

This clone came up once. This chain joins TRBV3-1 (or the pseudogene TRBV3-2) and TRBJ1-2; D unresolved. Germline V lookup: CDR1 LGHDT, CDR2 YNNKEL (reference sequence). The CDR3 is made up of 12 amino acids. V lost 6 bases and J lost 3, with 8 bases in between. This chain's CDR3 is CASSSWDYGYTF. DNA of the CDR3: TGTGCCAGCAGTAGCTGGGACTATGGCTACACCTTC.

The CDR3 DNA sequence: TGTGCCAGCAGCCCCGGACAACTTTCACCCCTCCACTTT. Translating it yields CASSPGQLSPLHF. This rearrangement joins TRBV7-2 to TRBJ1-6, with TRBD1 as a possible D gene (5 bases). Germline assignment: CDR1 SGHTA and CDR2 FQGNSA. The CDR3 is 13 amino acids. Trimming pared 5 bases from V and 9 bases from J, leaving 11 bases between. Variable domain in full (rest from reference TRBV7-2 and TRBJ1-6): GAGVSQSPSNKVTEKGKDVELRCDPISGHTALYWYRQSLGQGLEFLIYFQGNSAPDKSGLPSDRFSAERTGGSVSTLTIQRTQQEDSAVYLCASSPGQLSPLHFGNGTRLTVT.

V is TRBV19 and J is TRBJ2-5; weak D call: TRBD1 (6 bases). Between the trimmed V and J ends, which lost 5 bases and 5 bases, there was a span of 12 bases. The CDR3 runs 13 residues. Germline V gene lookup returns CDR1 LNHDA and CDR2 SQIVND (reference sequence). In nucleotides, the CDR3 is TGTGCCAGTAGTCACAGGGCGACGGAGACCCAGTACTTC. Translated: CASSHRATETQYF.

The chain is built from TRBV9 and TRBJ2-3, with 12 bases that match TRBD2. CDR1 and CDR2 (germline): SGDLS, YYNGEE. The junction had 8 bases not matched to a gene; V was cut back by 0 bases and J by 6 bases. The CDR3 spans 17 residues. Here the CDR3 reads CASSVALAGGGSDTQYF. In nucleotides, the CDR3 is TGTGCCAGCAGCGTAGCACTAGCGGGGGGAGGGTCGGATACGCAGTATTTT.

The CDR3 nucleotides read TGTGCCAGCAAGCGGGGGGCCGGCACTGAAGCTTTCTTT. This encodes CASKRGAGTEAFF. The chain combines TRBV7-2 with TRBJ1-1, with D perhaps matching TRBD1 (6 bases). Germline V CDR1 and CDR2: SGHTA, FQGNSA. The CDR3 sequence is 13 residues long. V was pared by 7 bases and J by 4 bases, with 13 bases between.

The V call is TRBV11-2, the J call TRBJ2-5; TRBD2 agrees at 8 bases. Germline V lookup: CDR1 SGHAT, CDR2 FQNNGV. The CDR3 spans 15 residues. V lost 1 base to trimming and J lost 4 bases; unmatched junction nucleotides: 5. The CDR3 spells CASSLAGGPTETQYF. Written as DNA, the CDR3 is TGTGCCAGCAGCTTAGCGGGGGGGCCAACAGAGACCCAGTACTTC.

V is TRBV28 and J is TRBJ1-4, with 8 positions matching TRBD1. The CDR3 is made up of 16 amino acids. Germline CDR1 MDHEN, CDR2 SYDVKM. V lost 6 bases to trimming and J lost 6 bases; unmatched junction nucleotides: 12. The DNA for the CDR3 is TGTGCCAGCAGCTCGCCCCCGGGGACAGGACATGAAAAACTGTTTTTT. Translation gives CASSSPPGTGHEKLFF.

This sequence joins TRBV19 and TRBJ2-4; TRBD1 matches at 12 bases. J lost 6 bases, V lost 5 bases, and 8 bases had no gene match. The CDR3 spans 16 residues. Looked up from germline, CDR1 is LNHDA and CDR2 is SQIVND (reference sequence). The CDR3 DNA reads TGTGCCAGTAGTCCCCGGGACAGGGGGCGCGGAAACATTCAGTACTTC. Its translation is CASSPRDRGRGNIQYF.

The rearrangement joins TRBV2 to TRBJ2-2; 7 nucleotides match TRBD1. V was clipped by 5 bases and J by 7 bases; unmatched bases: 7. From germline, CDR1 is SNHLY and CDR2 FYNNEI. CDR3 length: 14 amino acids. CDR3 residues: CASSFTGVIGELFF. For the CDR3, the DNA is TGTGCCAGCAGTTTTACAGGGGTGATCGGGGAGCTGTTTTTT.